This T cell receptor (beta chain) originates from a study of spatial heterogeneity in lung cancer. Overall study findings and caveats: Tracking of tumor mutation counts was seen in expanded intratumoral alpha and beta TCR counts.

Documented time point: sample taken at primary tumor resection. The germline V and J ends were trimmed by 7 bases and 1 base, with 17 bases remaining between them. The germline V gene has CDR1 SNHLY and CDR2 FYNNEI. The CDR3 has 16 amino acids. Turning to this clonotype: Its antigen is unidentified.

From the 5' RACE reads, TCRdb called clonotypes with MiXCR, one entry per CDR3 protein. The sample has some 2,700 distinct CDR3 sequences; over 20% are singletons. This specimen consisted of lung tumor tissue, obtained at surgery. V usage is TRBV2 and J usage is TRBJ2-4; D might be TRBD1 (6 bases). The clonotype comes from a female donor with early-stage non-small cell lung cancer. DNA for the CDR3: TGTGCCAGCACCCGGACAGACGAGAGGGCCAAAAACATTCAGTACTTC. It codes for CASTRTDERAKNIQYF.